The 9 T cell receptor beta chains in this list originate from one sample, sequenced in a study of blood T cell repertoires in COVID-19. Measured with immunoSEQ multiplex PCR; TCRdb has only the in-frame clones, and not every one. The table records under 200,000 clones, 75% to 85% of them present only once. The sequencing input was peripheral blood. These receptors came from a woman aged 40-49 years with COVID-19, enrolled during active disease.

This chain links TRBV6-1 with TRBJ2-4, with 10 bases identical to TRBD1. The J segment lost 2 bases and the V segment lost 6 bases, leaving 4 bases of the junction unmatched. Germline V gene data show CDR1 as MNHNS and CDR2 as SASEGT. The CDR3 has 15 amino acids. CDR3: CASRGTGVTKNIQYF. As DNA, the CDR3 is TGTGCCAGCAGGGGGACAGGGGTGACCAAAAACATTCAGTACTTC.

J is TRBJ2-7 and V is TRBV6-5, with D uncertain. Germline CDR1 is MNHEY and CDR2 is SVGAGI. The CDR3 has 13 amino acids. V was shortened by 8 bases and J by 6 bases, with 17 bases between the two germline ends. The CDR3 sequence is CASLSGPVGEQYF. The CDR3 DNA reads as TGTGCCAGCTTATCCGGTCCCGTCGGCGAGCAGTACTTC.

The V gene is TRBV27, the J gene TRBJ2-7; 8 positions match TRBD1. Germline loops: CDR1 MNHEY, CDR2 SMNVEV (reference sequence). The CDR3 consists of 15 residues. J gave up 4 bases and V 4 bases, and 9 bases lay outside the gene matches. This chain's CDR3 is CASSSAGQDRYEQYF. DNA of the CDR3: TGTGCCAGCAGTTCGGCGGGACAGGATAGATACGAGCAGTACTTC.

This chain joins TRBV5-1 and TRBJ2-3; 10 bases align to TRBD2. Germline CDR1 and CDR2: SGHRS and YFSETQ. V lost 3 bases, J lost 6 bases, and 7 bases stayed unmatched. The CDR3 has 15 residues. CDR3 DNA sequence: TGCGCCAGCAGCTCAGAGCGGGGGGGCTTGGATACGCAGTATTTT. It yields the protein CASSSERGGLDTQYF.

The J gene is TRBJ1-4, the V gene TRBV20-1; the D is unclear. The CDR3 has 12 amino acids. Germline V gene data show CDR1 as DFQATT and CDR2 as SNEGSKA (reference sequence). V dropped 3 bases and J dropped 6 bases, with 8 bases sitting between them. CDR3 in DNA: TGCAGTGCTAGTAATAATCATGAAAAACTGTTTTTT. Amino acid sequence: CSASNNHEKLFF.

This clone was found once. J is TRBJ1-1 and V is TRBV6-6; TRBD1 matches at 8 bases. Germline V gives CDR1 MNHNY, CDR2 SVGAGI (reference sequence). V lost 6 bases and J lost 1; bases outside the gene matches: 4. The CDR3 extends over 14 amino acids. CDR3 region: CASSSRGRNTEAFF. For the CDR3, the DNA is TGTGCCAGCAGCTCCAGGGGGCGGAACACTGAAGCTTTCTTT.

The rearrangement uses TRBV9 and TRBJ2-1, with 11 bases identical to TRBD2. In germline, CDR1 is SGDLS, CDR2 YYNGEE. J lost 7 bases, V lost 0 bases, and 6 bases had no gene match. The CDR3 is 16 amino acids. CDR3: CASSVGGTSGLNEQFF. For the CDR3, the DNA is TGTGCCAGCAGCGTAGGTGGGACTAGCGGCCTAAATGAGCAGTTCTTC.

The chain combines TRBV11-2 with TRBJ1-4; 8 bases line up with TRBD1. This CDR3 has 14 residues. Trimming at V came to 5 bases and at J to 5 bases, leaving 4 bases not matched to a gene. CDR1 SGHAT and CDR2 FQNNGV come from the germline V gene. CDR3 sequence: CASSIRQGNEKLFF. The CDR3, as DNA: TGTGCCAGCAGCATTCGACAGGGGAATGAAAAACTGTTTTTT. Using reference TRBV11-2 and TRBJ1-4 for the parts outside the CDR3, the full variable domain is EAGVAQSPRYKIIEKRQSVAFWCNPISGHATLYWYQQILGQGPKLLIQFQNNGVVDDSQLPKDRFSAERLKGVDSTLKIQPAKLEDSAVYLCASSIRQGNEKLFFGSGTQLSVL.

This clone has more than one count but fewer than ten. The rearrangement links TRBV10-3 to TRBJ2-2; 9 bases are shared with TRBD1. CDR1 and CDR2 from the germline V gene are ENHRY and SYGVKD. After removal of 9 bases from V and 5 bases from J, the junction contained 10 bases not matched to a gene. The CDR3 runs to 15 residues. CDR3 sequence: CAILMGQGGTGELFF. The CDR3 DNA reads TGTGCCATTCTTATGGGACAGGGAGGAACCGGGGAGCTGTTTTTT.